This TCR beta chain derives from a study of blood T cell repertoires in COVID-19. Study in general: Italy, Spain and the United States were the sources of the convalescent and acute COVID-19 samples. Sample material is recorded as cDNA or gDNA derived from T cells, B-cell-depleted T cells, or PBMCs.

CDR1 and CDR2 from the germline V gene are KGHDR and SFDVKD. The V end lost 6 bases, the J end lost 11 bases, and 14 bases lay between the germline ends. The CDR3 runs to 12 residues. This clone came up a few times. Under the authors' procedure: Nucleated cell counts were estimated from reference gene primer amplification. Here immunoSEQ multiplex PCR was the method, and the copy in TCRdb shows in-frame clones only, minus some. V and J calls and clone size are copied from that table; D and trimming were computed from the DNA. This repertoire shows under 350,000 clones, about 86% found once; its top ten account for 3.6%.

The source is a man between 18 and 29 years old with active or convalescent COVID-19. The chain employs TRBV24-1 and TRBJ2-3; tentative D call: TRBD2 (5 bases). The specimen sequenced was peripheral blood. CDR3 amino acids: CATSRDTSGQYF. CDR3 coding DNA: TGTGCCACCAGTAGAGACACCAGCGGGCAGTATTTT.